The text below deals with one T cell receptor beta chain. The antigen remains undetermined. Synthesis of TCR beta cDNA relied on 5'RACE template switching carrying UMIs. TCRdb reworked the 5' RACE reads into one entry per CDR3 protein, no DNA. Its table lists 550,000 or so distinct CDR3 sequences. These data are taken from a study of T cells expressing NK-cell markers. Study conclusions and caveats: Dominant NKG2C+ clonotypes accounted for 1.0-7.0% of CD8+ T cells in a handful of donors. HCMV specificity of the expanded NKG2C+ T cell clones was not established.

The sequenced sample consisted of blood T cells: a sorted CD56 or NKG2C T cell subset, CD4+ or CD8+ T cells, or bulk PBMC T cells (not recorded which). This receptor was obtained from a man in his late teens or twenties in good health.

The CDR3 protein is CASSYDRGQSEKLFF. The chain combines TRBV6-5 with TRBJ1-4; absent DNA, TCRdb's TRBD1 call cannot be checked. Germline V gene sequence: CDR1 MNHEY, CDR2 SVGAGI. The length of the CDR3 is 15 residues.